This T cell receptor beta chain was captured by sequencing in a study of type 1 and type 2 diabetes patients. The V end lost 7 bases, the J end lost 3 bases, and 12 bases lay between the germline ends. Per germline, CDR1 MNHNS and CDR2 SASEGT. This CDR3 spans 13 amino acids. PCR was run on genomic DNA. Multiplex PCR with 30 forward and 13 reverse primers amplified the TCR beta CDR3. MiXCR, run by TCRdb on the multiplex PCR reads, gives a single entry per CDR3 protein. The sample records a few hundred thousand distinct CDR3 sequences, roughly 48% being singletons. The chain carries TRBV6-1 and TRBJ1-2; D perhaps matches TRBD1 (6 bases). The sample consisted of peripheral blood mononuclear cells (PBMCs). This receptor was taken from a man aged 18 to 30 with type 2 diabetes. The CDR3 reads CASKLTGYYGYTF. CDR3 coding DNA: TGTGCCAGCAAGTTGACAGGTTACTATGGCTACACCTTC.